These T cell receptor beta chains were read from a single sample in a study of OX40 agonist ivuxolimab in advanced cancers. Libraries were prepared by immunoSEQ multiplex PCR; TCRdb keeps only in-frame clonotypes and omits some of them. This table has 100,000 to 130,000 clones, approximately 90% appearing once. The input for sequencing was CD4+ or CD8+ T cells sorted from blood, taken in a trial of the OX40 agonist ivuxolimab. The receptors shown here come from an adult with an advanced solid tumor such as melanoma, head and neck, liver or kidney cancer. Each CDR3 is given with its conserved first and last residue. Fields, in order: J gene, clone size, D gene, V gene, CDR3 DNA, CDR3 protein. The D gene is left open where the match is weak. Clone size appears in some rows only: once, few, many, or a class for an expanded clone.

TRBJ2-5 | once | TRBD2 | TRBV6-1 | TGTGCCAGCAGTGAAGAGGTTTTAGCGGGGGGACAAGAGACCCAGTACTTC | CASSEEVLAGGQETQYF
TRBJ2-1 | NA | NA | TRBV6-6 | TGTGCCAGCACCCCCCGGGTGGAAGCCTATAAGTTCTTC | CASTPRVEAYKFF
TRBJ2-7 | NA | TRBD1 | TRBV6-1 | TGTGCCAGCAGTCAACAGGGGGAGATTTCCTACGAGCAGTACTTC | CASSQQGEISYEQYF
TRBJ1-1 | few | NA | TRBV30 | TGTGCCTGGAGGACAGTGGGCCAAGAAGCTTTCTTT | CAWRTVGQEAFF
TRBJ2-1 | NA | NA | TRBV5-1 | TGCGCCAGCACAAACCCAGGGGGGGGCTCCTACAATGAGCAGTTCTTC | CASTNPGGGSYNEQFF
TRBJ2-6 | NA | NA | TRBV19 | TGTGCCAGTAGTATAGTCCGGGGCTCTGGGGCCAACGTCCTGACTTTC | CASSIVRGSGANVLTF
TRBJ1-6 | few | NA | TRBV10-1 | TGCGCCAGCAGTGGCGGAGGATCACCCCTCCACTTT | CASSGGGSPLHF
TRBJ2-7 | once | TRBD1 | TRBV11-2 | TGTGCCAGCAGCTATCAGGGGGCAGGCGAGCAGTACTTC | CASSYQGAGEQYF
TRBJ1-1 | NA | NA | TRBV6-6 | TGTGCCAGCAGTTACGGCGGCAGAATGGCTGAAGCTTTCTTT | CASSYGGRMAEAFF
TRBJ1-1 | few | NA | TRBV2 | TGTGCCAGCAGTGAAGCGTGGAGGGGAGAAGCTTTCTTT | CASSEAWRGEAFF
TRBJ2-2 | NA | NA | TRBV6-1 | TGTGCCAGCAGTGTGTTGCAGGGGACCGGGGAGCTGTTTTTT | CASSVLQGTGELFF
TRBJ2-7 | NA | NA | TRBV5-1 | TGCGCCAGCAGCCCCGGACAATCCTACGAGCAGTACTTC | CASSPGQSYEQYF
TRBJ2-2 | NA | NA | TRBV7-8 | TGTGCCAGCAGCGACAGGCACTACACCGGGGAGCTGTTTTTT | CASSDRHYTGELFF
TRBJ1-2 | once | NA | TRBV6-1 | TGTGCCAGCGGGAGGGAGGACAGCTCCTATGGCTACACCTTC | CASGREDSSYGYTF
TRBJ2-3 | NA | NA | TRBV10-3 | TGTGCCATCAGTGATAACACTCGGGGTGGAGATACGCAGTATTTT | CAISDNTRGGDTQYF
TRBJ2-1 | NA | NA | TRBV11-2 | TGTGCTAGCAGCTTTACAGATTACAATGAGCAGTTCTTC | CASSFTDYNEQFF
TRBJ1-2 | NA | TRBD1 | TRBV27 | TGTGCCAGCAGTTCGACAGGGGGCCCGGGTGGCTACACCTTC | CASSSTGGPGGYTF
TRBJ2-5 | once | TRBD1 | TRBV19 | TGTGCCAGTAGTAGACCGGGACAGGGGATTGAGACCCAGTACTTC | CASSRPGQGIETQYF
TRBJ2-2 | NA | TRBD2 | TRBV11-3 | TGTGCCAGCAGCTTAAACTTCGGGACTAGCGGGAGTTCCGGGGAGCTGTTTTTT | CASSLNFGTSGSSGELFF
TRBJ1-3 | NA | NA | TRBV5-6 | TGTGCCAGCAGCGTAGGGGGGTCTGGAAACACCATATATTTT | CASSVGGSGNTIYF
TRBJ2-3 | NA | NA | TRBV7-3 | TGTGCCAGCAGCTCGACGGTTACAGATACGCAGTATTTT | CASSSTVTDTQYF
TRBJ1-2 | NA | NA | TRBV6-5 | TGTGCCAGCAGTGTCACGGACGGAAGTGTCGGCTACACCTTC | CASSVTDGSVGYTF
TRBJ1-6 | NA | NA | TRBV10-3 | TGTGCCATCAGTGACTCTGGGGACGGAAATTCACCCCTCCACTTT | CAISDSGDGNSPLHF
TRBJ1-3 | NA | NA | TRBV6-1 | TGTGCCAGCAGCCCCACAGGCTTTACTGGAAACACCATATATTTT | CASSPTGFTGNTIYF
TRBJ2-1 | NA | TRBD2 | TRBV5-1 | TGCGCCAGCAGCGCCACCGGGGACTATATCGTCAATGAGCAGTTCTTC | CASSATGDYIVNEQFF
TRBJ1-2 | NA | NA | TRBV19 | TGTGCCAGTATTTCCCCCCGCACCAGGTCCCCCTATGGCTACACCTTC | CASISPRTRSPYGYTF
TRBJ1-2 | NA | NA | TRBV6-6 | TGTGCCAGCAGCGACCGGGACTCGAACTATGGCTACACCTTC | CASSDRDSNYGYTF
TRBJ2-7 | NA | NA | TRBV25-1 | TGTGCCAGCAGGGCGCTGGGCCAAGGATACGAGCAGTACTTC | CASRALGQGYEQYF
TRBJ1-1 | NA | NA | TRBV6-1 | TGTGCCAGCAGTGAACCGGGTCAGAAAGCTTTCTTT | CASSEPGQKAFF
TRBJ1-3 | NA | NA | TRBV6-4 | TGTGCCAGCGATGGCAGGCGAGGCTCTGGAAACACCATATATTTT | CASDGRRGSGNTIYF
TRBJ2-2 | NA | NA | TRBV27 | TGTGCCAGTACACGGGGCTTCGACACCGGGGAGCTGTTTTTT | CASTRGFDTGELFF
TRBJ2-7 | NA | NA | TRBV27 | TGTGCCAGCACTCCCCACAGGAACTCCTACGAGCAGTACTTC | CASTPHRNSYEQYF
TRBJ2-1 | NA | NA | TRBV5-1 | TGCGCCAGTGGAGTCAGTAGCTCCTACAATGAGCAGTTCTTC | CASGVSSSYNEQFF
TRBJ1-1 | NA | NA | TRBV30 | TGTGCCTGGAGCCGGGTTGAAGCTTTCTTT | CAWSRVEAFF
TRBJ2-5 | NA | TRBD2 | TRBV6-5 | TGTGCCAGCAGTTGGACTAGCGGGAGGCCGACGGGGACCCAGTACTTC | CASSWTSGRPTGTQYF
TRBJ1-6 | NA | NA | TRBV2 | TGTGCCAGCAGACAAGGGACCGCCAATTCACCCCTCCACTTT | CASRQGTANSPLHF
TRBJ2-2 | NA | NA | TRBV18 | TGTGCCAGCTCACCCCAAGAGCGTTCGAACACCGGGGAGCTGTTTTTT | CASSPQERSNTGELFF